Given below is one TCR beta chain in context. Its antigen is undetermined. These data are taken from a study of beta chain features in type 1 diabetes. Study-level results: Patients showed naive, central memory and Treg TCRB repertoires that appeared more similar than those of healthy donors. Type 1 diabetes patients had VDJ junctions that carried fewer insertions and more deletions. Researchers could not determine here whether HLA type influences TCRB rearrangement. Shortening of TCRB CDR3s, moderate but significant, appeared in all four CD4+ subsets of Type 1 diabetes patients.

V was shortened by 4 bases and J by 4 bases, with 14 bases between the two germline ends. Per germline, CDR1 SGHRS and CDR2 YFSETQ. CDR3 length: 14 amino acids. Since all of the isolated RNA was reverse transcribed, expressed TCRB transcripts were what got sequenced. TCRdb's table, derived via immunoSEQ multiplex PCR, lists solely in-frame clones and lacks some. There are 200,000 to 250,000 clones in the sample; around 9.6% occur only once, and under 0.045% lies in the top ten. V gene TRBV5-1 combines with J gene TRBJ2-5; D is perhaps TRBD2 (5 bases). The sequencing sample was made of naive CD4+ T cells from blood. The TCR was taken from a woman aged 18 to 35 in good health. The CDR3 is CASSPRGLLETQYF. CDR3 in DNA: TGCGCCAGCAGCCCCAGAGGGTTGTTAGAGACCCAGTACTTC.